These 26 T cell receptor beta chains came from one sample sequenced in a study of neurological immune-mediated disorders. TCRdb fed the 5' RACE reads into MiXCR, producing one record per CDR3 protein. Of around 78,000 distinct CDR3 sequences in the sample, 17% were seen once. The specimen was PBMCs. The receptors were sampled from a woman between 35 and 50 years old in good health.

The table lists this clonotype with many counts. V and J are TRBV2 and TRBJ2-1; D is unclear. Per the germline V gene, CDR1 is SNHLY and CDR2 is FYNNEI. The CDR3 has 15 amino acids. V was clipped by 1 base and J by 0 bases, with 7 bases between them. CDR3 region: CASSEGRSSYNEQFF. CDR3 sequence (DNA): TGTGCCAGCAGTGAAGGAAGGTCCTCCTACAATGAGCAGTTCTTC. Together with reference TRBV2 and TRBJ2-1, the CDR3 gives the full variable domain: EPEVTQTPSHQVTQMGQEVILRCVPISNHLYFYWYRQILGQKVEFLVSFYNNEISEKSEIFDDQFSVERPDGSNFTLKIRSTKLEDSAMYFCASSEGRSSYNEQFFGPGTRLTVL.

This clonotype was counted at least ten times. This chain links TRBV6-1 with TRBJ2-5; the D gene could be TRBD1 or TRBD2 (5 bases each). V was shortened by 0 bases and J by 4 bases, with 12 bases between the two germline ends. The V gene's germline CDR1 is MNHNS and CDR2 SASEGT. CDR3 length equals 15 residues. CDR3 residues: CASSEAGVSLETQYF. CDR3 coding DNA: TGTGCCAGCAGTGAAGCGGGGGTTAGCTTAGAGACCCAGTACTTC.

This clonotype was counted at least ten times. The chain combines TRBV5-1 with TRBJ1-1; 9 positions agree with TRBD1. Trimming removed 7 bases from V and 0 bases from J; junction bases left unmatched: 7. The CDR3 consists of 15 residues. Germline values: CDR1 SGHRS, CDR2 YFSETQ. CDR3 nucleotides: TGCGCCAGCTGGACAGGGGACTTCATGAACACTGAAGCTTTCTTT. Protein product: CASWTGDFMNTEAFF.

This clonotype was recorded at least ten times. J is TRBJ2-2 and V is TRBV7-3, with D unresolved. This CDR3 comprises 13 residues. The ends were cut back, 5 bases at V and 3 bases at J, with 7 bases in the middle. Germline assignment: CDR1 SGHTA and CDR2 FQGTGA. The CDR3: CASSLSHTGELFF. The CDR3 DNA reads as TGTGCCAGCAGCCTCTCACACACCGGGGAGCTGTTTTTT.

This clonotype was observed many times. The chain recombines TRBV6-5 with TRBJ2-3; 14 nucleotides align to TRBD2. Germline V gives CDR1 MNHEY, CDR2 SVGAGI. The trim removed 7 bases at V and 3 bases at J, leaving 6 bases unmatched. There are 16 residues in the CDR3. CDR3 protein: CASTLGLAGETDTQYF. The CDR3 bases are TGTGCCAGCACTTTGGGACTAGCGGGGGAAACAGATACGCAGTATTTT.

This clonotype has only a few counts. This chain links TRBV7-3 with TRBJ2-3; no reliable D call. Trimming pared 5 bases from V and 4 bases from J, leaving 10 bases between. The CDR3 extends over 13 amino acids. CDR1 and CDR2 (germline): SGHTA, FQGTGA. The CDR3 DNA is TGTGCCAGCAGCGTGTTCAGCCCAGATACGCAGTATTTT. Its translation: CASSVFSPDTQYF.

The chain is built from TRBV12-3 or TRBV12-4 and TRBJ1-1; no definite D call. CDR3 length: 16 residues. Trimming took 5 bases from V and 1 from J, leaving 17 bases between them. The CDR3 is CASSPRLQAGNTEAFF. In DNA, the CDR3 is TGTGCCAGCAGTCCCCGTTTGCAGGCGGGGAACACTGAAGCTTTCTTT.

The sample holds many counts of this clonotype. The gene calls are TRBV7-8 and TRBJ1-1; D uncertain. The CDR3 has 11 residues. V shed 7 bases and J shed 1 base, with 4 bases lying between them. CDR1 is SGHVS and CDR2 is FQNEAQ in the germline V gene. CDR3 loop: CASKGNTEAFF. For the CDR3, the DNA is TGTGCCAGCAAAGGGAACACTGAAGCTTTCTTT.

V gene TRBV19 combines with J gene TRBJ1-2, with D maybe TRBD1 (5 bases). The germline gives CDR1 LNHDA, CDR2 SQIVND (reference sequence). CDR3 length: 13 amino acids. V lost 3 bases, J lost 6 bases, and 11 bases lay in between. This CDR3 is CASSIQGEDGYTF. In nucleotides, the CDR3 is TGTGCCAGTAGTATTCAGGGAGAAGATGGCTACACCTTC. Complete variable domain (other parts from reference TRBV19 and TRBJ1-2): DGGITQSPKYLFRKEGQNVTLSCEQNLNHDAMYWYRQDPGQGLRLIYYSQIVNDFQKGDIAEGYSVSREKKESFPLTVTSAQKNPTAFYLCASSIQGEDGYTFGSGTRLTVV.

The rearrangement links TRBV19 to TRBJ1-5; D is ambiguous. Trimming took 7 bases from V and 4 from J, leaving 17 bases between them. Per germline, CDR1 LNHDA and CDR2 SQIVND (reference sequence). This CDR3 has 15 residues. The CDR3 DNA reads as TGTGCCAGTATCCCATCAACAGCTTGGAATCAGCCCCAGCATTTT. The encoded protein is CASIPSTAWNQPQHF.

The chain recombines TRBV7-9 with TRBJ2-1; 7 bases map to TRBD2. The CDR3 has 14 amino acids. Trimming at V came to 5 bases and at J to 7 bases, leaving 8 bases not matched to a gene. CDR1 is SEHNR and CDR2 is FQNEAQ in the germline V gene (reference sequence). This chain's CDR3 is CASSPSGAGNEQFF. The CDR3 DNA follows: TGTGCCAGCAGCCCCAGCGGGGCAGGGAATGAGCAGTTCTTC.

This clonotype was seen at least ten times. This sequence joins TRBV12-3 or TRBV12-4 and TRBJ2-1; possibly TRBD1 or TRBD2 for D (7 bases each). V lost 2 bases and J lost 8, with 16 bases in between. CDR3 length equals 15 residues. The CDR3 DNA is TGTGCCAGCAGTTTAAGACGGGGGGACAGTTATGAGCAGTTCTTC. It yields the protein CASSLRRGDSYEQFF.

This clonotype was seen repeatedly, ten times or more. The V gene is TRBV29-1, the J gene TRBJ2-2, with TRBD1 identical over 9 bases. The CDR3 contains 15 residues. With V trimmed by 4 bases and J by 1 base, 4 bases remained unmatched. Germline V gives CDR1 SQVTM, CDR2 ANQGSEA. In DNA form, the CDR3 reads TGCAGCGTTGGTGGGACAGGGATGAACACCGGGGAGCTGTTTTTT. Amino acid sequence: CSVGGTGMNTGELFF.

This clonotype has a count of ten or more. The rearrangement joins TRBV30 to TRBJ2-2, with 8 bases matching TRBD2. CDR3 length equals 15 residues. V gave up 1 base and J gave up 4 bases; unmatched junction bases: 5. Germline values: CDR1 GTSNPN, CDR2 SVGIG (reference sequence). CDR3 in amino acids: CAWSGGAGGTGELFF. The CDR3 DNA follows: TGTGCCTGGAGTGGGGGGGCGGGGGGCACCGGGGAGCTGTTTTTT.

This clonotype was counted at least ten times. The chain recombines TRBV7-2 with TRBJ2-2; 7 bases fit TRBD2. Per germline, CDR1 SGHTA and CDR2 FQGNSA. The CDR3 sequence is 17 residues long. Losses at the gene ends were 0 bases for V and 3 bases for J; bases not matched to a gene: 7. The CDR3 is CASSLAVAGVDTGELFF. In DNA form, the CDR3 reads TGTGCCAGCAGCTTAGCGGTGGCGGGGGTGGACACCGGGGAGCTGTTTTTT. Supplemented by reference TRBV7-2 and TRBJ2-2, the full variable domain reads GAGVSQSPSNKVTEKGKDVELRCDPISGHTALYWYRQSLGQGLEFLIYFQGNSAPDKSGLPSDRFSAERTGGSVSTLTIQRTQQEDSAVYLCASSLAVAGVDTGELFFGEGSRLTVL.

This clonotype was found many times. The chain combines TRBV6-6 with TRBJ1-3; D is uncertain. Germline V gene lookup returns CDR1 MNHNY and CDR2 SVGAGI (reference sequence). Trimming took off 0 bases at V and 0 bases at J, with 6 bases between the two ends. The CDR3 sequence is 15 residues long. CDR3 sequence: CASSYSGASGNTIYF. For the CDR3, the DNA is TGTGCCAGCAGTTACTCCGGTGCCTCTGGAAACACCATATATTTT.

This chain links TRBV7-6 with TRBJ2-1; tentative D call: TRBD2 (5 bases). With 3 bases removed from V and 8 bases from J, the gap between germline ends came to 14 bases. Germline V gene data show CDR1 as SGHVS and CDR2 as FNYEAQ. CDR3 length equals 14 residues. In nucleotides, the CDR3 is TGTGCCAGCAGCTTCCTCGAGAGGGCCTATGAGCAGTTCTTC. Encoded protein: CASSFLERAYEQFF.

The chain is built from TRBV7-2 and TRBJ2-3; D not resolved. V lost 2 bases and J 2 bases, leaving 11 bases between the germline ends. The germline V gene encodes CDR1 SGHTA and CDR2 FQGNSA. The length of the CDR3 is 15 residues. The CDR3 bases are TGTGCCAGCAGCTTAACTTGGAAGCTCACAGATACGCAGTATTTT. Protein: CASSLTWKLTDTQYF.

The chain links TRBV5-8 to TRBJ1-2; 9 bases line up with TRBD1. CDR3 length equals 13 residues. The germline V gene encodes CDR1 SGHTS and CDR2 YDEGEE. J gave up 5 bases and V 4 bases, and 3 bases lay outside the gene matches. For the CDR3, the DNA is TGTGCCAGCAGCATGGGACAGGGTTATGGCTACACCTTC. Its translation is CASSMGQGYGYTF.

This clonotype was observed at least ten times. The chain recombines TRBV11-2 with TRBJ1-1; D ambiguous. The CDR3 is 15 residues long. Germline values: CDR1 SGHAT, CDR2 FQNNGV. Trimming stripped 1 base from V and 1 base from J, with 10 bases between. CDR3 region: CASSLVSSSNTEAFF. The DNA of the CDR3 is TGTGCCAGCAGCTTAGTTTCCTCTTCGAACACTGAAGCTTTCTTT.

This clonotype was seen many times. The chain joins TRBV7-6 to TRBJ2-3; a weak D match, TRBD1 (6 bases). With 1 base removed from V and 5 bases from J, the gap between germline ends came to 13 bases. The CDR3 is made up of 15 amino acids. Germline V gene data show CDR1 as SGHVS and CDR2 as FNYEAQ. Here the CDR3 DNA reads TGTGCCAGCAGCTTAGGTTCCCAGGGACAAGATACGCAGTATTTT. This encodes CASSLGSQGQDTQYF.

Ten or more counts support this clonotype. The genes are TRBV5-1 and TRBJ2-1; possibly TRBD1 or TRBD2 for D (6 bases each). The germline V gene has CDR1 SGHRS and CDR2 YFSETQ. The CDR3 has 14 amino acids. V was shortened by 5 bases and J by 7 bases, with 16 bases between the two germline ends. CDR3 protein: CASSTRGAGNEQFF. DNA for the CDR3: TGCGCCAGCAGTACGAGGGGGGCGGGTAATGAGCAGTTCTTC.

This clonotype was detected many times. The gene calls are TRBV15 and TRBJ1-1, with 10 bases that match TRBD1. Germline CDR1 LNHNV, CDR2 YYDKDF (reference sequence). Germline trimming cut 0 bases from V and 10 bases from J; bases unmatched to any gene: 14. The CDR3 is made up of 17 amino acids. The chain's CDR3 is CATSRDGNPGQGTAAFF. Written as DNA, the CDR3 is TGTGCCACCAGCAGAGATGGGAACCCGGGACAGGGGACGGCAGCTTTCTTT.

At least ten counts were recorded for this clonotype. The chain recombines TRBV20-1 with TRBJ1-2, with TRBD1 matching 8 bases. This CDR3 comprises 13 residues. Germline loops: CDR1 DFQATT, CDR2 SNEGSKA (reference sequence). The junction had 6 bases not matched to a gene; V was cut back by 1 base and J by 8 bases. This CDR3 is CSARASGGRGYTF. The CDR3 DNA reads TGCAGTGCTAGAGCCTCAGGGGGCAGGGGCTACACCTTC.

This clonotype was seen at least ten times. The J gene is TRBJ2-1, the V gene TRBV20-1, with 7 nucleotides matching TRBD2. There are 14 residues in the CDR3. The V and J ends lost 0 bases and 10 bases, in that order; junction bases with no gene match: 9. From germline, CDR1 is DFQATT and CDR2 SNEGSKA (reference sequence). As DNA, the CDR3 is TGCAGTGCTAGAGATTGGGGGGGAGGGAACGAGCAGTTCTTC. It is translated as CSARDWGGGNEQFF.

This clonotype has just one count. This chain uses TRBV20-1 with TRBJ2-1; 10 bases agree with TRBD2. Trimming removed 1 base from V and 0 bases from J; junction bases left unmatched: 3. Per germline, CDR1 DFQATT and CDR2 SNEGSKA (reference sequence). The CDR3 contains 16 residues. The CDR3 sequence is CSARGGLADSYNEQFF. The CDR3 region has the DNA TGCAGTGCTAGAGGCGGACTAGCGGACTCCTACAATGAGCAGTTCTTC.